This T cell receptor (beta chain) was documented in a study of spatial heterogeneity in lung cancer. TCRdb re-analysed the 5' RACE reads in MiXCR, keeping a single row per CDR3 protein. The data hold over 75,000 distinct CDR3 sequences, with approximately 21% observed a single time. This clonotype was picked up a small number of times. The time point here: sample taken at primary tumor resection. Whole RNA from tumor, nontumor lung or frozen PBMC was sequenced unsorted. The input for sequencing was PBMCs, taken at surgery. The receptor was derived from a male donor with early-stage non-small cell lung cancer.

The CDR3 sequence is CSAREPAGVCYGYTF. CDR3 nucleotides: TGCAGTGCTAGAGAACCCGCAGGGGTTTGCTATGGCTACACCTTC. The chain recombines TRBV20-1 with TRBJ1-2; D is possibly TRBD1 (6 bases). There are 15 residues in the CDR3. Germline V lookup: CDR1 DFQATT, CDR2 SNEGSKA (reference sequence). Trimming pared 0 bases from V and 4 bases from J, leaving 15 bases between.